This T cell receptor beta chain originates from a study of post-analysis software for immune sequencing data. Study outcomes and limitations: Normalized Chao1 diversity was significantly reduced in patients versus controls. With TRBV5-6, TRBV5-1 and TRBV20-1 included, about five TRBV segments were more frequent in patients than in controls.

This CDR3 is built from 13 residues. Germline CDR1 and CDR2: ENHRY and SYGVKD. V lost 0 bases, J lost 4 bases, and 7 bases lay in between. Of note for this clonotype: The antigen is undetermined.

cDNA libraries of TCR beta carried unique molecular identifiers. When about 0.9 to 11 million T cells were used, they gave around 500,000 cDNA molecules. TCRdb recomputed calls from the PCR reads with MiXCR, one row per CDR3 protein. The repertoire consists of approximately 360,000 distinct CDR3 sequences, with about a third occurring once and the leading ten covering 13%. This TCR was recovered from a girl aged 10-17 years with multiple sclerosis. The sequenced sample consisted of blood. The rearrangement joins TRBV10-3 to TRBJ2-7; D remains unclear. The CDR3 region is CAISESSVYEQYF. DNA of the CDR3: TGTGCCATCAGTGAGTCATCAGTGTACGAGCAGTACTTC.